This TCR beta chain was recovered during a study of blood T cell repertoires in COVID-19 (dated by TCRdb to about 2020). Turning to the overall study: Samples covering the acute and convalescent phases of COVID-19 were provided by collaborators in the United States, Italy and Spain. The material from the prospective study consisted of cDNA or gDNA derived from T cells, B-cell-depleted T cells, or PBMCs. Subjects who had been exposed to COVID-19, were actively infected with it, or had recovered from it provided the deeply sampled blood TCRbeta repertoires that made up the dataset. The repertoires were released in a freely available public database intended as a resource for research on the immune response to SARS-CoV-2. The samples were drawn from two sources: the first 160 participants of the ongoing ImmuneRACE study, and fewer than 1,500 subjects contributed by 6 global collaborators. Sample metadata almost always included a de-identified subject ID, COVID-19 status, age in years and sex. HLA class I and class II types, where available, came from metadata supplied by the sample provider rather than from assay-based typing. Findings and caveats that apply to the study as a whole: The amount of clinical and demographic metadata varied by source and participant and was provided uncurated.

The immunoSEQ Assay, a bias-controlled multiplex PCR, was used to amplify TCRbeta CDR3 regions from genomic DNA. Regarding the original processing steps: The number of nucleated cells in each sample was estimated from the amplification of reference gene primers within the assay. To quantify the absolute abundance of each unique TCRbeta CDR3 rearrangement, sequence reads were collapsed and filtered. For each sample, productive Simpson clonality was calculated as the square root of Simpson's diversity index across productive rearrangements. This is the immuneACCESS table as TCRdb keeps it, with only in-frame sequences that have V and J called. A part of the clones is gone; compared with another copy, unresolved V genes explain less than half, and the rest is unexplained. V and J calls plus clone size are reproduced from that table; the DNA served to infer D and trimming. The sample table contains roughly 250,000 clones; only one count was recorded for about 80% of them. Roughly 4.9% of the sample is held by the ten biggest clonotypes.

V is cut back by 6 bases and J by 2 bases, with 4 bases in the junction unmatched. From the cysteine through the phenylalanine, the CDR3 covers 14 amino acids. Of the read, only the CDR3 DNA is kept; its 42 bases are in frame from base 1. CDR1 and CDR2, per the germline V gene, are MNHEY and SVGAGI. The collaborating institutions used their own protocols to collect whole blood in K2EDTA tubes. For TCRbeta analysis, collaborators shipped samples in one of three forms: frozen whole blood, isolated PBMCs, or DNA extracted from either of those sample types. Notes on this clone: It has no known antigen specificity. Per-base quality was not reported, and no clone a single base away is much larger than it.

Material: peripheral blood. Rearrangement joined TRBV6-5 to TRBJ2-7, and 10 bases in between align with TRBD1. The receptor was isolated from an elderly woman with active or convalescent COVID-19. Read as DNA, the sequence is TGTGCCAGCAGGCGGACAGGGGGGGCCTACGAGCAGTACTTC. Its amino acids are CASRRTGGAYEQYF.